The 14 T cell receptor beta chains presented below share a single source sample, sequenced in a study of STAT5B mutations in CD4+ large granular lymphocyte leukemia (dated by TCRdb to the early 2020s). Libraries were prepared through the immunoSEQ multiplex PCR assay. TCRdb took over this immuneACCESS table, retaining in-frame rearrangements with V and J assigned. Such tables are incomplete; in checked studies, under half of the missing clones stem from an unresolved V gene, and the remainder is unexplained. This sample has about 40,000 clones in its table, and around 85% of those were observed once. In total, the top ten clones hold just under 0.35% of the sample. The sample was CD4+ T cells from blood buffy coats. These receptors were taken from a human donor in good health.

V is TRBV5-1 and J is TRBJ1-1, with D possibly being TRBD1 (5 bases). Germline V CDR1 and CDR2: SGHRS, YFSETQ. The CDR3 length is 17 residues. V was pared by 7 bases and J by 0 bases, with 22 bases between. CDR3 coding DNA: TGCGCCAGCCCACCAGGCGGGGGGAAGAACATGAACACTGAAGCTTTCTTT. This translates into CASPPGGGKNMNTEAFF.

The chain combines TRBV2 with TRBJ1-2, with 7 bases matching TRBD1. The CDR3 contains 12 residues. Germline V CDR1 and CDR2: SNHLY, FYNNEI. After removal of 6 bases from V and 7 bases from J, the junction contained 5 bases not matched to a gene. CDR3 loop: CASSETGAGYTF. DNA of the CDR3: TGTGCCAGCAGCGAAACAGGGGCTGGCTACACCTTC.

The rearrangement links TRBV9 to TRBJ2-5, with 12 positions matching TRBD2. With 1 base clipped from V and 5 bases from J, the junction kept 6 bases outside the gene matches. In germline, CDR1 is SGDLS, CDR2 YYNGEE. This CDR3 has 16 amino acids. This chain's CDR3 is CASSVNLAGGPETQYF. DNA of the CDR3: TGTGCCAGCAGCGTAAACCTAGCGGGGGGGCCTGAGACCCAGTACTTC.

This clone showed up just a few times. The rearrangement joins TRBV19 to TRBJ1-5; D is unclear. CDR1 is LNHDA, CDR2 SQIVND, per germline (reference sequence). The CDR3 spans 14 residues. The V and J ends lost 0 bases and 5 bases respectively, with 8 bases between them. In DNA, the CDR3 is TGTGCCAGTAGTATAGATAGTTGGGATCAGCCCCAGCATTTT. Its protein is CASSIDSWDQPQHF.

The V gene is TRBV28, the J gene TRBJ1-1; no clear D gene. The CDR3 is made up of 13 amino acids. V shed 4 bases and J shed 1 base, with 7 bases lying between them. Germline CDR1 MDHEN, CDR2 SYDVKM. The CDR3 bases are TGTGCCAGCAGTTGGAACGGGAACACTGAAGCTTTCTTT. Amino acid sequence: CASSWNGNTEAFF.

The V and J genes are TRBV30 and TRBJ2-2; no clear D. V was shortened by 2 bases and J by 3 bases, with 4 bases between the two germline ends. The CDR3 runs 12 residues. CDR1 and CDR2 (germline): GTSNPN, SVGIG (reference sequence). The CDR3 sequence is CAWSRDTGELFF. The CDR3 DNA is TGTGCCTGGAGTCGCGACACCGGGGAGCTGTTTTTT.

The chain carries TRBV11-2 and TRBJ1-1, with D tentatively TRBD1 (6 bases). The CDR3 totals 13 residues. V was shortened by 1 base and J by 8 bases, with 11 bases between the two germline ends. Germline V gene lookup returns CDR1 SGHAT and CDR2 FQNNGV. This CDR3 reads CASSLGQAWEAFF. CDR3 nucleotide sequence: TGTGCCAGCAGCTTAGGACAGGCGTGGGAAGCTTTCTTT. The complete variable domain, with remaining parts taken from reference TRBV11-2 and TRBJ1-1, reads EAGVAQSPRYKIIEKRQSVAFWCNPISGHATLYWYQQILGQGPKLLIQFQNNGVVDDSQLPKDRFSAERLKGVDSTLKIQPAKLEDSAVYLCASSLGQAWEAFFGQGTRLTVV.

This clone appeared once. This sequence joins TRBV7-2 and TRBJ1-2; tentatively, D is TRBD1 (6 bases). Germline V gives CDR1 SGHTA, CDR2 FQGNSA. This CDR3 comprises 15 residues. V was cut by 5 bases and J by 5 bases, with 18 bases left in between. CDR3 DNA: TGTGCCAGCAGCCCAGCGGCAGGGGATACGTATGGCTACACCTTC. Amino acids: CASSPAAGDTYGYTF.

The chain links TRBV2 to TRBJ1-1; D not certain. V dropped 9 bases and J dropped 0 bases, with 11 bases sitting between them. The CDR3 consists of 13 residues. Looked up from germline, CDR1 is SNHLY and CDR2 is FYNNEI. This CDR3 reads CASHRDMNTEAFF. The CDR3 DNA follows: TGTGCCAGTCACCGGGATATGAACACTGAAGCTTTCTTT.

V and J are TRBV4-2 and TRBJ1-1; D remains unclear. The germline V gene encodes CDR1 LGHNA and CDR2 YNFKEQ. Trimming took 1 base from V and 3 from J, leaving 3 bases between them. The CDR3 contains 12 residues. The chain's CDR3 is CASSQVDTEAFF. DNA for the CDR3: TGTGCCAGCAGCCAAGTAGACACTGAAGCTTTCTTT.

The rearrangement uses TRBV25-1 and TRBJ2-3; tentatively, D is TRBD1 or TRBD2 (5 bases each). CDR3 size: 18 residues. Germline lookup yields CDR1 MGHDK and CDR2 SYGVNS. Trimming left V 5 bases short and J 1 base short, with 22 bases between. In nucleotides, the CDR3 is TGTGCCAGCAGTCTGGCCATGAGGGGTTGGTTTGGCACAGATACGCAGTATTTT. Residues: CASSLAMRGWFGTDTQYF. The full variable domain, completed using reference TRBV25-1 and TRBJ2-3, is EADIYQTPRYLVIGTGKKITLECSQTMGHDKMYWYQQDPGMELHLIHYSYGVNSTEKGDLSSESTVSRIRTEHFPLTLESARPSHTSQYLCASSLAMRGWFGTDTQYFGPGTRLTVL.

This chain connects TRBV10-3 to TRBJ2-7; 11 nucleotides match TRBD2. This CDR3 contains 15 residues. After removal of 6 bases from V and 3 bases from J, the junction contained 7 bases not matched to a gene. From germline, CDR1 is ENHRY and CDR2 SYGVKD. CDR3 protein: CAISGGLAGRYEQYF. The CDR3 DNA sequence: TGTGCCATCAGCGGTGGACTAGCGGGTCGCTACGAGCAGTACTTC.

The V call is TRBV5-4, the J call TRBJ2-2; a weak D match, TRBD2 (7 bases). The CDR3 extends over 16 amino acids. V was cut by 4 bases and J by 0 bases, with 13 bases left in between. CDR1 and CDR2 (germline): SGHNT, YYREEE (reference sequence). The CDR3 reads CASSGGALANTGELFF. In DNA form, the CDR3 reads TGTGCCAGCAGCGGGGGGGCCTTAGCGAACACCGGGGAGCTGTTTTTT.

The chain has TRBV29-1 and TRBJ1-2; possible D gene TRBD1, 5 bases. Germline CDR1 and CDR2: SQVTM and ANQGSEA. The V end was cut by 4 bases, the J end by 5 bases, with 11 bases between. The CDR3 totals 12 residues. CDR3 protein: CSVVLGEYGYTF. CDR3 coding DNA: TGCAGCGTTGTTTTGGGGGAATATGGCTACACCTTC. Together with reference TRBV29-1 and TRBJ1-2, the CDR3 gives the full variable domain: SAVISQKPSRDICQRGTSLTIQCQVDSQVTMMFWYRQQPGQSLTLIATANQGSEATYESGFVIDKFPISRPNLTFSTLTVSNMSPEDSSIYLCSVVLGEYGYTFGSGTRLTVV.